These 9 T cell receptor beta chains share one sample of origin, sequenced in a study of cytomegalovirus exposure and HLA in healthy donors. Use of 60 Vbeta and 13 Jbeta primers characterized the PCR. Clones were sequenced by immunoSEQ multiplex PCR, and TCRdb holds only the in-frame ones, with some missing. Of about 150,000 clones in the sample, approximately 79% were seen once. The specimen sequenced was PBMCs. The receptors stem from a man aged 35 to 55 in good health and CMV-seropositive.

The chain couples TRBV7-3 to TRBJ2-3; 10 nucleotides agree with TRBD2. From germline, CDR1 is SGHTA and CDR2 FQGTGA. Losses at the gene ends were 5 bases for V and 2 bases for J; bases not matched to a gene: 4. The CDR3 has 15 residues. CDR3 amino acids: CASSPGLADTDTQYF. The CDR3 DNA is TGTGCCAGCAGCCCTGGACTAGCGGACACAGATACGCAGTATTTT.

The V call is TRBV7-6, the J call TRBJ2-3; tentatively, D is TRBD2 (5 bases). The CDR3 runs 14 residues. V was trimmed by 8 bases and J by 4 bases, leaving 16 bases between them. CDR1 is SGHVS and CDR2 is FNYEAQ in the germline V gene. The CDR3 loop reads CASSRGQLADTQYF. CDR3 sequence (DNA): TGTGCCAGCTCCCGAGGGCAGCTGGCAGATACGCAGTATTTT.

This sequence joins TRBV28 and TRBJ1-4; D might be TRBD1 (5 bases). The CDR3 runs 14 residues. The V end lost 6 bases, the J end lost 8 bases, and 16 bases lay between the germline ends. Germline V lookup: CDR1 MDHEN, CDR2 SYDVKM. Here the CDR3 reads CASSLLGLREKLFF. The CDR3 DNA follows: TGTGCCAGCAGCCTACTGGGGCTAAGGGAAAAACTGTTTTTT.

This chain joins TRBV6-1 and TRBJ1-3, with D hard to call. The CDR3 contains 14 residues. The V and J ends lost 3 bases and 2 bases respectively, with 8 bases between them. Germline V gives CDR1 MNHNS, CDR2 SASEGT. As DNA, the CDR3 is TGTGCCAGCAGTGAGGTGAGGGCTGGAAACACCATATATTTT. This encodes CASSEVRAGNTIYF.

The chain couples TRBV6-5 to TRBJ1-2; D is perhaps TRBD1 (5 bases). The CDR3 has 13 residues. CDR1 is MNHEY, CDR2 SVGAGI, per germline. V lost 0 bases to trimming and J lost 5 bases, with 7 bases between them. For the CDR3, the DNA is TGTGCCAGCAGTTACTCGCGGGGGTATGGCTACACCTTC. Its protein product is CASSYSRGYGYTF.

This sequence joins TRBV7-2 and TRBJ2-1; 9 nucleotides agree with TRBD2. This CDR3 region has 17 residues. The V gene end was trimmed by 1 base and the J gene end by 8 bases; junction bases not matched to a gene: 12. The germline V gene encodes CDR1 SGHTA and CDR2 FQGNSA. CDR3: CASSLVYLGSGRDEQFF. For the CDR3, the DNA is TGTGCCAGCAGCTTAGTGTACCTAGGTAGCGGGAGAGATGAGCAGTTCTTC. The variable domain in full, with the rest retrieved from reference TRBV7-2 and TRBJ2-1, is GAGVSQSPSNKVTEKGKDVELRCDPISGHTALYWYRQSLGQGLEFLIYFQGNSAPDKSGLPSDRFSAERTGGSVSTLTIQRTQQEDSAVYLCASSLVYLGSGRDEQFFGPGTRLTVL.

J is TRBJ2-4 and V is TRBV2; a weak D match, TRBD2 (5 bases). The CDR3 is 13 amino acids. Germline V lookup: CDR1 SNHLY, CDR2 FYNNEI. The V and J ends lost 5 bases and 5 bases respectively, with 10 bases between them. CDR3 protein: CASSRERENIQYF. Written as DNA, the CDR3 is TGTGCCAGCAGTCGGGAACGTGAAAACATTCAGTACTTC.

V and J are TRBV25-1 and TRBJ1-3; D unresolved. Trimming took off 1 base at V and 2 bases at J, with 6 bases between the two ends. Germline assignment: CDR1 MGHDK and CDR2 SYGVNS. The CDR3 runs to 14 residues. This chain's CDR3 is CASSEFGAGNTIYF. In DNA, the CDR3 is TGTGCCAGCAGTGAATTTGGAGCTGGAAACACCATATATTTT.

The gene calls are TRBV19 and TRBJ2-6; D perhaps matches TRBD1 (6 bases). The CDR3 is 15 amino acids. V gave up 4 bases and J gave up 4 bases, with 11 bases separating them. Germline CDR1 reads LNHDA; CDR2 reads SQIVND (reference sequence). The CDR3 here is CASSTQGTGANVLTF. CDR3 nucleotides: TGTGCCAGTAGTACCCAGGGGACAGGGGCCAACGTCCTGACTTTC.